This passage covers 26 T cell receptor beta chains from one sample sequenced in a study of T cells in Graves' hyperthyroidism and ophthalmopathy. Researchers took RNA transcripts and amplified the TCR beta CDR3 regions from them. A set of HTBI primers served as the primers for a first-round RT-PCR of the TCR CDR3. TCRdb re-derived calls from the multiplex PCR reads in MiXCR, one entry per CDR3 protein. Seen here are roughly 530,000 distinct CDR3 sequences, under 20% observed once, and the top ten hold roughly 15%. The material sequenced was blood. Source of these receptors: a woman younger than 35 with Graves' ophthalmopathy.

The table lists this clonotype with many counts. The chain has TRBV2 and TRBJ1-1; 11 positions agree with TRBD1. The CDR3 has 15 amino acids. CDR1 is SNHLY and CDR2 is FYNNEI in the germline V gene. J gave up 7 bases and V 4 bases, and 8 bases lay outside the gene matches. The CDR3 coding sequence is TGTGCCAGCAGTGGATACGGGACAGGGGGAGTTGAAGCTTTCTTT. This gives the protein CASSGYGTGGVEAFF.

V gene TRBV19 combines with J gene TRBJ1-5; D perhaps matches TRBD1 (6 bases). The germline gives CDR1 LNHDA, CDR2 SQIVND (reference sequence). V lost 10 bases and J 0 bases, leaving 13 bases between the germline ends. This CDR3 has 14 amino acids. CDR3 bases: TGTGCCACCGGGGGCTCGCCTAGCAATCAGCCCCAGCATTTT. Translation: CATGGSPSNQPQHF.

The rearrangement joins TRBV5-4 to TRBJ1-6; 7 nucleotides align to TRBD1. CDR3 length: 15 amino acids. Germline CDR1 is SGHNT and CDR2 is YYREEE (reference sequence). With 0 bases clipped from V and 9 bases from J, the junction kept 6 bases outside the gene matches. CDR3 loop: CASSLGDRALSPLHF. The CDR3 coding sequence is TGTGCCAGCAGCTTGGGTGACAGGGCGCTTTCACCCCTCCACTTT. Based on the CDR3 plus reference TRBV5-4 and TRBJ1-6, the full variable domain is ETGVTQSPTHLIKTRGQQVTLRCSSQSGHNTVSWYQQALGQGPQFIFQYYREEENGRGNFPPRFSGLQFPNYSSELNVNALELDDSALYLCASSLGDRALSPLHFGNGTRLTVT.

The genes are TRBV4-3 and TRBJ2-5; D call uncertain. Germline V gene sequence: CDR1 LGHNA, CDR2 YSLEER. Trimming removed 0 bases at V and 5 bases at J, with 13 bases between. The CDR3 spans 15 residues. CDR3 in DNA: TGCGCCAGCAGCCAAGATACGCGCTTGTGGGAGACCCAGTACTTC. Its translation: CASSQDTRLWETQYF.

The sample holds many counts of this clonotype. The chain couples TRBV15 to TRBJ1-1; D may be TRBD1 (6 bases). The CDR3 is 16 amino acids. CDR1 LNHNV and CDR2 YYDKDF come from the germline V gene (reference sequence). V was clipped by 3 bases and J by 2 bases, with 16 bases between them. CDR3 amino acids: CATSSDPTGHNTEAFF. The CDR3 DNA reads TGTGCCACCAGCAGCGACCCCACAGGGCACAACACTGAAGCTTTCTTT.

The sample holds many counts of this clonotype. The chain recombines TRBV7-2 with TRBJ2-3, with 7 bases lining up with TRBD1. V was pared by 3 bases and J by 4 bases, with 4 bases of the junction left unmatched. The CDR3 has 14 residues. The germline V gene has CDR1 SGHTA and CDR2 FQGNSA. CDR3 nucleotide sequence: TGTGCCAGCAGCTTTACAGGGGCAGCAGATACGCAGTATTTT. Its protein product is CASSFTGAADTQYF.

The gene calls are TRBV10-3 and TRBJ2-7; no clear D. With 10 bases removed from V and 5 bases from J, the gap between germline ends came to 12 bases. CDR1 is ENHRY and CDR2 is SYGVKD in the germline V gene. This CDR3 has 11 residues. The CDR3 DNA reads TGTGCCACCGTCGAATCTCACGAGCAGTACTTC. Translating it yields CATVESHEQYF.

The CDR3, as DNA: TGCGCCAGCAGTGAGTCGACGGTCACAGATACGCAGTATTTT. Its protein product is CASSESTVTDTQYF. The chain links TRBV10-1 to TRBJ2-3; D unresolved. CDR3 size: 14 residues. Trimming took off 0 bases at V and 2 bases at J, with 6 bases between the two ends. Germline CDR1 and CDR2: WNHNN and SYGVQD (reference sequence).

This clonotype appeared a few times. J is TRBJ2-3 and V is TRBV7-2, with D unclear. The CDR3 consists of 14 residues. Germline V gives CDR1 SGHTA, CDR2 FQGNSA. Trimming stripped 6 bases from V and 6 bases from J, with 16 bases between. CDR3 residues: CASRNPAGPDTQYF. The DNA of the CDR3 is TGTGCCAGCAGAAATCCCGCCGGGCCCGATACGCAGTATTTT.

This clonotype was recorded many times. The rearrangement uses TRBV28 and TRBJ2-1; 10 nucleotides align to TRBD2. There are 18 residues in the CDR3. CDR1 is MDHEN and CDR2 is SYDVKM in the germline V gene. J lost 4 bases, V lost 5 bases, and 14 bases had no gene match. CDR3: CASSGDLLAGVRYNEQFF. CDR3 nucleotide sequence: TGTGCCAGCAGTGGCGATCTTCTAGCGGGAGTAAGATACAATGAGCAGTTCTTC.

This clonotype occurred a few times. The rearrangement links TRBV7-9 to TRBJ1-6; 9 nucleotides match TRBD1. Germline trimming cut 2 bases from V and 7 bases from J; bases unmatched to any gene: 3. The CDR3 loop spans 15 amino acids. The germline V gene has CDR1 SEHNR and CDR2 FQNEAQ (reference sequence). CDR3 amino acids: CASSLSGQGNSPLHF. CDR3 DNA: TGTGCCAGCAGCTTATCCGGACAGGGGAATTCACCCCTCCACTTT.

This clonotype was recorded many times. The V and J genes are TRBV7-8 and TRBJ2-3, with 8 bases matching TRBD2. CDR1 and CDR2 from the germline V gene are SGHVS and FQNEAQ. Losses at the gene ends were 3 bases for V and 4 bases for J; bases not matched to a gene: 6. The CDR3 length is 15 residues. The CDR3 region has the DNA TGTGCCAGCAGCTTGTCAGCGGGAGTCGCAGATACGCAGTATTTT. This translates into CASSLSAGVADTQYF.

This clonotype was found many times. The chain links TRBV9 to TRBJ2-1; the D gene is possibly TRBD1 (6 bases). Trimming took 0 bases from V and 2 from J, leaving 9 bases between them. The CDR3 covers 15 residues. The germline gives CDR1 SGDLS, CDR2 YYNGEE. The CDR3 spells CASSVGGPTYNEQFF. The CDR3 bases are TGTGCCAGCAGCGTAGGGGGGCCCACCTACAATGAGCAGTTCTTC.

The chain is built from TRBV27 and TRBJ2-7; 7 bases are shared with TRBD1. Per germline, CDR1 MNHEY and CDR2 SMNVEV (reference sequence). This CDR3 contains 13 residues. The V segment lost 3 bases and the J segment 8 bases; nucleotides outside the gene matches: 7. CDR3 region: CASSFDAGGQQYF. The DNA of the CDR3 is TGTGCCAGCAGTTTCGACGCAGGGGGACAGCAGTACTTC.

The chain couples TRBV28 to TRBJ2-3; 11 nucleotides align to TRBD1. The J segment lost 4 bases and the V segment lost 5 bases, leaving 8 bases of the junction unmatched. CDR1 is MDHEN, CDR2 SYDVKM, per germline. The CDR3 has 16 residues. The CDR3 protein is CASSPRTGGVSDTQYF. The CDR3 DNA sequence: TGTGCCAGCAGTCCGAGGACAGGGGGCGTCTCAGATACGCAGTATTTT.

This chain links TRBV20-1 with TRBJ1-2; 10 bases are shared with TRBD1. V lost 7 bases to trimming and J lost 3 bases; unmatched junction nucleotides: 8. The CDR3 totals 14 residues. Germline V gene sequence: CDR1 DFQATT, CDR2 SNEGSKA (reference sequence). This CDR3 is CSGYGTGVYYGYTF. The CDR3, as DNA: TGCAGTGGTTACGGGACAGGGGTATACTATGGCTACACCTTC.

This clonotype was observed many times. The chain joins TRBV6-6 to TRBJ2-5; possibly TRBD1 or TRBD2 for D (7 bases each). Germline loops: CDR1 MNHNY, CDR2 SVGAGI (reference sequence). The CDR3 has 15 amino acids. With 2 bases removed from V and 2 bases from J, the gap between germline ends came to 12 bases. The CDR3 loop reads CASSYPQGGQETQYF. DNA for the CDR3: TGTGCCAGCAGTTACCCTCAGGGGGGGCAAGAGACCCAGTACTTC.

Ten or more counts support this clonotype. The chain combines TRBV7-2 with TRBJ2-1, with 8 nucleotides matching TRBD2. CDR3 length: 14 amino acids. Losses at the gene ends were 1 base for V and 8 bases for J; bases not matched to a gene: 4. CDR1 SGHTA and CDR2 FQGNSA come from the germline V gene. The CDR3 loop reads CASSLEAGVYEQFF. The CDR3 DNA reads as TGTGCCAGCAGCTTAGAAGCGGGAGTCTATGAGCAGTTCTTC.

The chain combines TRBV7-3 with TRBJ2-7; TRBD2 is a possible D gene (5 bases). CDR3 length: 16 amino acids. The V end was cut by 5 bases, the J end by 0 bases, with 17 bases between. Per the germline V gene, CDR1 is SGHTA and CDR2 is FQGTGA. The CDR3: CASSPSPTGSSYEQYF. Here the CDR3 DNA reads TGTGCCAGCAGCCCGAGCCCTACGGGGAGCTCCTACGAGCAGTACTTC.

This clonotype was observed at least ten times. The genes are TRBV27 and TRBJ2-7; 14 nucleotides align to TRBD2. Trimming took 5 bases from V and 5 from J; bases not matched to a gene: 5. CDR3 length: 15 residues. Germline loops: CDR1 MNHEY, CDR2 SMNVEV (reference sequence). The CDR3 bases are TGTGCCAGCAGTGTAGGGACTAGCGGGAGCCACGAGCAGTACTTC. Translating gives CASSVGTSGSHEQYF.

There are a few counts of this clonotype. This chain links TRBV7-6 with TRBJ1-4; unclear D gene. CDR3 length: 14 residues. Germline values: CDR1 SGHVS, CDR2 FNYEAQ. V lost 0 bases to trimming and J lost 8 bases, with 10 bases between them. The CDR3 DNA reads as TGTGCCAGCAGCTTAGCTGGGTTTACCGAAAAACTGTTTTTT. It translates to CASSLAGFTEKLFF.

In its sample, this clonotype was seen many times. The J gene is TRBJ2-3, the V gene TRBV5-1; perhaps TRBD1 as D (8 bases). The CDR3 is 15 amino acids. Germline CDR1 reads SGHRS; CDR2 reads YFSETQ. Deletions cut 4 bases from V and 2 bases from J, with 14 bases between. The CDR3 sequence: CASSRTGTITDTQYF. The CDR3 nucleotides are TGCGCCAGCAGCCGGACAGGGACTATCACAGATACGCAGTATTTT.

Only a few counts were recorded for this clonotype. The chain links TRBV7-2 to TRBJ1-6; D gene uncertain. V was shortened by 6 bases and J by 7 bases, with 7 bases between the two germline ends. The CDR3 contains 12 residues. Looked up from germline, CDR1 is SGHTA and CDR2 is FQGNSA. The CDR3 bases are TGTGCCAGCAGGAGACCGAATTCACCCCTCCACTTT. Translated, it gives CASRRPNSPLHF.

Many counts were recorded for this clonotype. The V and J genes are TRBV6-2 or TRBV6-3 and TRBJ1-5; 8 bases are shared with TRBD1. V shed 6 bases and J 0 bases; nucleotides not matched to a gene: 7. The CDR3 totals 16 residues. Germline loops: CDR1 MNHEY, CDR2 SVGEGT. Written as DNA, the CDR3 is TGTGCCAGCAGGGGACAGGAGGCAAATAGCAATCAGCCCCAGCATTTT. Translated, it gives CASRGQEANSNQPQHF.

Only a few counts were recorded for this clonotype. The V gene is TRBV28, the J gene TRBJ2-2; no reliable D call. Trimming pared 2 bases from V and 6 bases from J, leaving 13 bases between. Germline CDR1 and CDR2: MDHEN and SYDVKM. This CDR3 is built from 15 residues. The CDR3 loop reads CASSLISSLAGELFF. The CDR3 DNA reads TGTGCCAGCAGTTTAATCTCCTCGCTGGCCGGGGAGCTGTTTTTT.

CDR3 sequence reads: CASSQGLAGGLGEAFF. CDR3 DNA sequence: TGTGCCAGCAGCCAAGGTTTGGCAGGGGGCCTCGGTGAAGCTTTCTTT. The chain links TRBV4-2 to TRBJ1-1; 8 bases are shared with TRBD1. The CDR3 has 16 residues. V was pared by 1 base and J by 7 bases, with 11 bases of the junction left unmatched. Per the germline V gene, CDR1 is LGHNA and CDR2 is YNFKEQ.